Shown below are 28 T cell receptor beta chains from a single sample sequenced in a study of T-cell reconstitution after alpha-beta-depleted transplantation in children. A library of TCRbeta sequences, prepared with unique molecular identifiers, was generated. TCRdb analysed the PCR reads with MiXCR anew, one entry per CDR3 protein. This sample has 400,000 to 450,000 distinct CDR3 sequences, with 43% found just once. The sample in question was PBMCs, obtained before TCRalphabeta/CD19-depleted stem cell transplant. These receptors were taken from a girl aged 2 to 10 with aplastic anemia, due to receive a stem cell transplant.

The chain is built from TRBV20-1 and TRBJ2-1; 10 bases are shared with TRBD2. V trimming: 8 bases; J trimming: 8 bases; junction bases outside the gene matches: 12. Per germline, CDR1 DFQATT and CDR2 SNEGSKA (reference sequence). The CDR3 is made up of 14 amino acids. CDR3 nucleotides: TGCAGTACACCAGTAGCGGGGGGCGGGGATGAGCAGTTCTTC. Its translation: CSTPVAGGGDEQFF.

The chain is built from TRBV20-1 and TRBJ2-5, with TRBD2 matching 10 bases. The V gene's germline CDR1 is DFQATT and CDR2 SNEGSKA (reference sequence). Trimming took 7 bases from V and 1 from J; bases not matched to a gene: 3. CDR3 length equals 13 residues. CDR3 in DNA: TGCAGTGGATTAGCGGGGGGCCAAGAGACCCAGTACTTC. Translated, it gives CSGLAGGQETQYF.

The chain couples TRBV5-5 to TRBJ2-7; D remains ambiguous. Germline V gives CDR1 SGHKS, CDR2 YYEKEE (reference sequence). There are 14 residues in the CDR3. V lost 0 bases to trimming and J lost 6 bases, with 13 bases between them. CDR3 bases: TGTGCCAGCAGCTTGGCGCGTCCCATGGTCGAGCAGTACTTC. This sequence encodes CASSLARPMVEQYF.

This clonotype has only a few counts. CDR3 in amino acids: CAWSEIRGSPLHF. The CDR3 DNA reads as TGTGCCTGGAGTGAGATAAGGGGGTCACCCCTCCACTTT. The chain employs TRBV30 and TRBJ1-6, with D perhaps TRBD1 (6 bases). Germline CDR1 reads GTSNPN; CDR2 reads SVGIG (reference sequence). This CDR3 comprises 13 residues. V lost 1 base, J lost 10 bases, and 11 bases lay in between.

This clonotype has a handful of counts. The CDR3 region is CASSLESGPDTQYF. CDR3 nucleotides: TGTGCCAGCAGCTTAGAGAGCGGCCCAGATACGCAGTATTTT. The V call is TRBV7-2, the J call TRBJ2-3; weak D call: TRBD2 (5 bases). Trimming pared 1 base from V and 4 bases from J, leaving 9 bases between. Germline values: CDR1 SGHTA, CDR2 FQGNSA. This CDR3 comprises 14 residues.

This clonotype was counted ten times or more. The genes are TRBV29-1 and TRBJ2-7, with TRBD1 matching 12 bases. The CDR3 is 14 amino acids. J was trimmed by 7 bases and V by 8 bases; bases with no gene match: 12. CDR1 and CDR2 (germline): SQVTM, ANQGSEA. CDR3: CSSRGGTGGNEQYF. The CDR3 nucleotides read TGCAGCAGTCGGGGGGGGACAGGGGGCAATGAGCAGTACTTC.

The V call is TRBV7-9, the J call TRBJ2-7; TRBD1 agrees at 7 bases. The germline gives CDR1 SEHNR, CDR2 FQNEAQ (reference sequence). With V trimmed by 2 bases and J by 2 bases, 6 bases remained unmatched. This CDR3 is built from 15 residues. The CDR3 DNA sequence: TGTGCCAGCAGCTTACCAGGGGGTCAAGCCTACGAGCAGTACTTC. The encoded protein is CASSLPGGQAYEQYF.

The V and J genes are TRBV18 and TRBJ2-1, with D possibly matching TRBD2 (6 bases). Trimming took off 7 bases at V and 7 bases at J, with 14 bases between the two ends. Germline V lookup: CDR1 KGHSH, CDR2 LQKENI. The CDR3 has 13 residues. CDR3 region: CASFPPRGNEQFF. Here the CDR3 DNA reads TGTGCCAGCTTCCCACCACGGGGGAATGAGCAGTTCTTC.

Ten or more counts support this clonotype. The chain links TRBV3-1 to TRBJ2-7; D gene unclear. This CDR3 is 14 amino acids long. Germline V lookup: CDR1 LGHDT, CDR2 YNNKEL (reference sequence). Trimming left V 4 bases short and J 1 base short, with 11 bases between. The CDR3 sequence: CASSRAAHSYEQYF. In DNA, the CDR3 is TGTGCCAGCAGCCGTGCAGCCCATTCCTACGAGCAGTACTTC.

This clonotype has ten or more counts. The J gene is TRBJ2-3, the V gene TRBV7-9; the D gene is possibly TRBD2 (6 bases). The germline V gene has CDR1 SEHNR and CDR2 FQNEAQ (reference sequence). CDR3 size: 15 residues. Trimming took 10 bases from V and 2 from J, leaving 19 bases between them. The CDR3 nucleotides read TGTGCCACCTTAAAGACGAGCGGGCACACAGATACGCAGTATTTT. Protein product: CATLKTSGHTDTQYF.

This clonotype was picked up many times. This rearrangement joins TRBV7-3 to TRBJ1-5; D is unresolved. The CDR3 runs 13 residues. The V end lost 3 bases, the J end lost 7 bases, and 10 bases lay between the germline ends. Germline V gives CDR1 SGHTA, CDR2 FQGTGA. CDR3 loop: CASSLGREQPQHF. The CDR3 DNA is TGTGCCAGCAGCTTGGGAAGGGAACAGCCCCAGCATTTT.

This clonotype turned up a few times. This chain uses TRBV15 with TRBJ2-3; D ambiguous. Looked up from germline, CDR1 is LNHNV and CDR2 is YYDKDF (reference sequence). The germline V and J ends were trimmed by 0 bases and 1 base, with 14 bases remaining between them. This CDR3 comprises 17 residues. The CDR3 sequence: CATSRDLSHLRTDTQYF. The CDR3 coding sequence is TGTGCCACCAGCAGAGATCTGAGTCACCTCCGCACAGATACGCAGTATTTT.

The chain uses TRBV7-9 and TRBJ1-5; TRBD1 might be the D (5 bases). This CDR3 region has 14 residues. Germline CDR1 is SEHNR and CDR2 is FQNEAQ (reference sequence). V lost 5 bases and J 2 bases, leaving 10 bases between the germline ends. The CDR3 DNA reads TGTGCCAGCAGCGTTCAGGGAGGCAATCAGCCCCAGCATTTT. Protein: CASSVQGGNQPQHF.

This clonotype was detected only a few times. V and J are TRBV7-6 and TRBJ2-7, with D possibly matching TRBD2 (5 bases). V gave up 5 bases and J gave up 0 bases, with 11 bases separating them. The germline gives CDR1 SGHVS, CDR2 FNYEAQ. The CDR3 has 14 residues. CDR3 protein: CASSPKRDSYEQYF. CDR3 sequence (DNA): TGTGCCAGCAGCCCAAAACGGGACTCCTACGAGCAGTACTTC.

This clonotype was seen a single time. The gene calls are TRBV24-1 and TRBJ2-1, with TRBD2 identical over 7 bases. This CDR3 spans 16 amino acids. The germline V gene encodes CDR1 KGHDR and CDR2 SFDVKD. J lost 9 bases, V lost 5 bases, and 15 bases had no gene match. CDR3 residues: CATSGGRLAEVGEQFF. The CDR3 DNA sequence: TGTGCCACCAGTGGGGGAAGGCTAGCGGAAGTAGGTGAGCAGTTCTTC.

In regard to this clonotype: A much larger clone is a single base away; this may be a read error. The rearrangement links TRBV5-1 to TRBJ1-2, with D possibly being TRBD1 (5 bases). The V end was cut by 4 bases, the J end by 4 bases, with 14 bases between. CDR1 and CDR2 (germline): SGHRS, YFSETQ. The CDR3 totals 14 residues. CDR3 loop: CASSADRGGYGYTF. The CDR3 DNA reads TGCGCCAGCAGCGCTGATCGCGGGGGCTATGGCTACACCTTC.

The chain employs TRBV12-3 or TRBV12-4 and TRBJ1-1, with 7 bases aligning to TRBD1. The CDR3 contains 12 residues. Trimming removed 5 bases from V and 7 bases from J; junction bases left unmatched: 4. In nucleotides, the CDR3 is TGTGCCAGCAGTCTAGGGACAGTTGAAGCTTTCTTT. Amino acid sequence: CASSLGTVEAFF.

The chain links TRBV20-1 to TRBJ2-5; possible D gene TRBD1, 5 bases. The germline V and J ends were trimmed by 6 bases and 5 bases, with 13 bases remaining between them. The CDR3 is made up of 12 amino acids. Per the germline V gene, CDR1 is DFQATT and CDR2 is SNEGSKA (reference sequence). The CDR3 bases are TGCAGTGCGCAGGGTCCAGGGGAGACCCAGTACTTC. Protein product: CSAQGPGETQYF.

This clonotype was seen only a few times. The rearrangement links TRBV20-1 to TRBJ2-7; 9 nucleotides agree with TRBD1. Germline V CDR1 and CDR2: DFQATT, SNEGSKA (reference sequence). The CDR3 runs 12 residues. V was clipped by 7 bases and J by 5 bases; unmatched bases: 6. The CDR3 protein is CSVRDRVHEQYF. The DNA of the CDR3 is TGCAGTGTTAGGGACAGGGTCCACGAGCAGTACTTC.

This clonotype occurred a few times. The V call is TRBV5-5, the J call TRBJ1-3; 8 nucleotides align to TRBD1. Germline V gene sequence: CDR1 SGHKS, CDR2 YYEKEE (reference sequence). This CDR3 has 14 residues. After removal of 6 bases from V and 4 bases from J, the junction contained 6 bases not matched to a gene. CDR3 in DNA: TGTGCCAGCACCCAGGGGGCAGGGGGAAACACCATATATTTT. It codes for CASTQGAGGNTIYF.

The rearrangement joins TRBV4-2 to TRBJ2-5; TRBD2 matches at 11 bases. CDR1 is LGHNA, CDR2 YNFKEQ, per germline. This CDR3 is built from 19 residues. Trimming at V came to 0 bases and at J to 1 base, leaving 10 bases not matched to a gene. The CDR3 reads CASSQDIGLAGGPQETQYF. CDR3 DNA: TGTGCCAGCAGCCAAGATATAGGGCTAGCGGGGGGCCCCCAAGAGACCCAGTACTTC.

This clonotype has a count of ten or more. The chain carries TRBV29-1 and TRBJ2-7, with 12 bases identical to TRBD2. The germline V gene has CDR1 SQVTM and CDR2 ANQGSEA. The CDR3 has 16 amino acids. Trimming cost V 2 bases and J 0 bases; bases outside gene matches: 5. The CDR3 sequence: CSVESLAGGNSYEQYF. The CDR3 DNA is TGCAGCGTTGAAAGTCTAGCGGGAGGGAACTCCTACGAGCAGTACTTC.

This clonotype was recorded at least ten times. The chain recombines TRBV20-1 with TRBJ2-5, with 13 bases lining up with TRBD2. The CDR3 has 15 residues. Germline V CDR1 and CDR2: DFQATT, SNEGSKA (reference sequence). After removal of 5 bases from V and 3 bases from J, the junction contained 6 bases not matched to a gene. The CDR3 is CSAEPGLAGKETQYF. CDR3 in DNA: TGCAGTGCTGAGCCGGGACTAGCGGGAAAAGAGACCCAGTACTTC.

The chain is built from TRBV29-1 and TRBJ2-5, with 13 bases aligning to TRBD2. Germline trimming cut 5 bases from V and 5 bases from J; bases unmatched to any gene: 2. The length of the CDR3 is 13 residues. The germline V gene encodes CDR1 SQVTM and CDR2 ANQGSEA. CDR3 sequence: CSVRTSGSETQYF. CDR3 coding DNA: TGCAGCGTTCGGACTAGCGGGAGCGAGACCCAGTACTTC.

The count of this clonotype is one. The chain has TRBV20-1 and TRBJ2-1; D is tentatively TRBD1 or TRBD2 (6 bases each). V was pared by 6 bases and J by 1 base, with 13 bases between. Germline lookup yields CDR1 DFQATT and CDR2 SNEGSKA (reference sequence). This CDR3 comprises 14 residues. CDR3 residues: CSARGGMSYNEQFF. The CDR3 DNA is TGCAGTGCCAGGGGCGGGATGTCCTACAATGAGCAGTTCTTC.

The chain recombines TRBV29-1 with TRBJ2-1, with 7 nucleotides matching TRBD2. The CDR3 runs to 13 residues. V lost 7 bases, J lost 4 bases, and 7 bases stayed unmatched. Germline loops: CDR1 SQVTM, CDR2 ANQGSEA. Here the CDR3 reads CSGLGGGYNEQFF. In DNA form, the CDR3 reads TGCAGCGGCCTCGGCGGGGGATACAATGAGCAGTTCTTC.

This clonotype occurred many times. The chain couples TRBV4-1 to TRBJ2-1; 10 bases agree with TRBD2. The CDR3 contains 16 residues. Trimming cost V 4 bases and J 5 bases; bases outside gene matches: 8. Germline CDR1 MGHRA, CDR2 YSYEKL. The CDR3 loop reads CASSRILAGVHNEQFF. Written as DNA, the CDR3 is TGCGCCAGCAGCCGAATCCTAGCGGGAGTCCACAATGAGCAGTTCTTC.

CDR3: CSARNPSETQYF. The CDR3 DNA reads as TGCAGTGCTAGAAACCCATCGGAGACCCAGTACTTC. The V gene is TRBV20-1, the J gene TRBJ2-5, with no clear D. The V gene lost 2 bases and the J gene lost 5 bases, with 9 bases spanning the gap. Germline V lookup: CDR1 DFQATT, CDR2 SNEGSKA (reference sequence). The CDR3 loop spans 12 amino acids.